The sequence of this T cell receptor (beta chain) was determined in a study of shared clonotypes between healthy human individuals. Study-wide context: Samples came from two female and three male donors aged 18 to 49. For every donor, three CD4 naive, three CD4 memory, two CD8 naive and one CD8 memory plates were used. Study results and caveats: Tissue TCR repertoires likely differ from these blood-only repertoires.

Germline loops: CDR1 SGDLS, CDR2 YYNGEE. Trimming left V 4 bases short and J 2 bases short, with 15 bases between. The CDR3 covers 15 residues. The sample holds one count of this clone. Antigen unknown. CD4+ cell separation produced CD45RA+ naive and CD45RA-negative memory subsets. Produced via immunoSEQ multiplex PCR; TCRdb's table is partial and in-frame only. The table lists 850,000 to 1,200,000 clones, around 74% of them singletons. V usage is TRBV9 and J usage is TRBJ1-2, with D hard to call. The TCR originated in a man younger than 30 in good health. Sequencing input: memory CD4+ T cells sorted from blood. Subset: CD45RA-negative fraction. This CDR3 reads CASSQGGNANYGYTF. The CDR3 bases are TGTGCCAGCAGCCAAGGAGGGAACGCCAACTATGGCTACACCTTC.